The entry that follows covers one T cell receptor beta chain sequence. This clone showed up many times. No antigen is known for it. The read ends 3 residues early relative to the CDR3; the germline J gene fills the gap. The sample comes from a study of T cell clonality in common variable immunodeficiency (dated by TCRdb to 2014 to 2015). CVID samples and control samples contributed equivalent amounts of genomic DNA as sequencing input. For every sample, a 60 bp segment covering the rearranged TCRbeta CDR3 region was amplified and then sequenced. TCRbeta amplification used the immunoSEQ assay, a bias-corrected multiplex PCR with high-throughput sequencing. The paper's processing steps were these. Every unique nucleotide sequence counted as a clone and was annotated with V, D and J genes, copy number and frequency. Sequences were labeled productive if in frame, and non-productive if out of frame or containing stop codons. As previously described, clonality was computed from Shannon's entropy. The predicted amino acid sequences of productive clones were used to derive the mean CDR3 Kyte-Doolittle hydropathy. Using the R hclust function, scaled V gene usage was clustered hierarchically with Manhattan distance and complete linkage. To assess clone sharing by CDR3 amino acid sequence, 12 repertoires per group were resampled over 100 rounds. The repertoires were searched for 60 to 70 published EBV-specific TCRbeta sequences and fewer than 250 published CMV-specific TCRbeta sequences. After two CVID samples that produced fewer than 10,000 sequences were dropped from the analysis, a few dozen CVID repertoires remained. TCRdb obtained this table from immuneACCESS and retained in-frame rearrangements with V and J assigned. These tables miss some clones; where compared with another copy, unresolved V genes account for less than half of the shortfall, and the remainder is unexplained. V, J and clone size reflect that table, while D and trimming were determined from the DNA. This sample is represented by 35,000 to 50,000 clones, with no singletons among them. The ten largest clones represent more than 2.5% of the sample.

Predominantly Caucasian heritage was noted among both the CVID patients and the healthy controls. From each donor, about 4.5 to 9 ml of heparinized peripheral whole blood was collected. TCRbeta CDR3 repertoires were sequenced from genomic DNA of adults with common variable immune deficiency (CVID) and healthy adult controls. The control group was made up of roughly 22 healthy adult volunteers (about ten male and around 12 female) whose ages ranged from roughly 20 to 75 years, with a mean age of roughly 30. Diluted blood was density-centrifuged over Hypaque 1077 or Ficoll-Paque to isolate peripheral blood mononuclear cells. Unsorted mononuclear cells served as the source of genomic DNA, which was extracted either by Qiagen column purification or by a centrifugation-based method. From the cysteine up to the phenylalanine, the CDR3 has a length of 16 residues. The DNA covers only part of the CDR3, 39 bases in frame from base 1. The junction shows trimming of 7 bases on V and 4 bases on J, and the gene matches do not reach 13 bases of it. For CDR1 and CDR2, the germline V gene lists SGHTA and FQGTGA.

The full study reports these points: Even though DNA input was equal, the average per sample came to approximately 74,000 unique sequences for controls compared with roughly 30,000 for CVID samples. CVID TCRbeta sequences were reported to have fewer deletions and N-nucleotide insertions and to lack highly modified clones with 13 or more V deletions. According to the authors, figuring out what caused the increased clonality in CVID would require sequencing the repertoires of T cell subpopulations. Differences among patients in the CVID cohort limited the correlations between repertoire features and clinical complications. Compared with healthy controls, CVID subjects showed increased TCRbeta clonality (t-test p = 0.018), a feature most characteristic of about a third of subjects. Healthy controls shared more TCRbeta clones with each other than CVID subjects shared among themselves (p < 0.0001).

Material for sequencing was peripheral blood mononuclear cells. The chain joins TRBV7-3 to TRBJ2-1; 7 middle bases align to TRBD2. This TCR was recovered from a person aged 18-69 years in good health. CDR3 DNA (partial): TGTGCCAGCACCATGGGGGGGGGAGGGCCTTACAATGAG. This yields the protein CASTMGGGGPYNE. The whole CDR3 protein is CASTMGGGGPYNEQFF.